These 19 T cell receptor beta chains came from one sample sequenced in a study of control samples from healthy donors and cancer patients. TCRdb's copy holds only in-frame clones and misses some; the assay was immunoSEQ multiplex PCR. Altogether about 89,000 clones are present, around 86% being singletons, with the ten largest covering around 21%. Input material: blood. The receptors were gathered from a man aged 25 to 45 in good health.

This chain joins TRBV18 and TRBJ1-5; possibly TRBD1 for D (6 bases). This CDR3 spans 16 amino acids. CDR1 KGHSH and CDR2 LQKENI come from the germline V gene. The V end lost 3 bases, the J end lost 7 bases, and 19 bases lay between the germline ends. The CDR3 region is CASSPLAMGARQPQHF. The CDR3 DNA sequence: TGTGCCAGCTCACCCCTGGCAATGGGGGCGAGGCAGCCCCAGCATTTT.

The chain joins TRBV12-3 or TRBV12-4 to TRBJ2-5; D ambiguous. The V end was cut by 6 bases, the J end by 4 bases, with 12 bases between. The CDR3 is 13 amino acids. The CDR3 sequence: CASSLATLETQYF. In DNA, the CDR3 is TGTGCCAGCAGCCTCGCCACCTTAGAGACCCAGTACTTC.

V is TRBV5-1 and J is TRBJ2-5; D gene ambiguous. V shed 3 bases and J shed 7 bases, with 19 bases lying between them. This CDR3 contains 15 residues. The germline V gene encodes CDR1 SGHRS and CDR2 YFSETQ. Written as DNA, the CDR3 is TGCGCCAGCAGCTCCTCTGCCAGCCTGATTTGGACCCAGTACTTC. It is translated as CASSSSASLIWTQYF.

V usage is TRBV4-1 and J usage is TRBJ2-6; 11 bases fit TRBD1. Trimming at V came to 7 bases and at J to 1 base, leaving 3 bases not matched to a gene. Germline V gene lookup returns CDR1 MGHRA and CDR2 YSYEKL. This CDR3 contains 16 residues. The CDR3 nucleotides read TGCGCCAGCACAGGGACAGGGGGATCTGGGGCCAACGTCCTGACTTTC. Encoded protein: CASTGTGGSGANVLTF.

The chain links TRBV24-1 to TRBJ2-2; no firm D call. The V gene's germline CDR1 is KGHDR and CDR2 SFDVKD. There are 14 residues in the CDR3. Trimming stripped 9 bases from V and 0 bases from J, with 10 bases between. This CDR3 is CATGSRSNTGELFF. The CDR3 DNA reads TGTGCCACCGGGTCCAGGTCGAACACCGGGGAGCTGTTTTTT.

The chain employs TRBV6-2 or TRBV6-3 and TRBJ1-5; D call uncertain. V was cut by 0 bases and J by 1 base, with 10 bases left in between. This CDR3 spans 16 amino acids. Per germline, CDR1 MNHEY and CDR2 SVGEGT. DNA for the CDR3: TGTGCCAGCAGTTACTCGGGCGGTTTAAGCAATCAGCCCCAGCATTTT. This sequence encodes CASSYSGGLSNQPQHF.

The DNA of the CDR3 is TGTGCCAGCAGCTTGCCAGGGAACATGAACACTGAAGCTTTCTTT. Amino acid sequence: CASSLPGNMNTEAFF. The V call is TRBV5-6, the J call TRBJ1-1; D might be TRBD1 (5 bases). The length of the CDR3 is 15 residues. V lost 1 base and J 0 bases, leaving 10 bases between the germline ends. Germline V gene data show CDR1 as SGHDT and CDR2 as YYEEEE.

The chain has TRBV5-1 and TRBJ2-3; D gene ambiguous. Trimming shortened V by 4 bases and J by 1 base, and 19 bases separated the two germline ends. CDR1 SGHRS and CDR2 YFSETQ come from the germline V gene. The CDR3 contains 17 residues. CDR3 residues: CASSIPAQVSGTDTQYF. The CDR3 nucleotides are TGCGCCAGCAGCATCCCTGCCCAAGTTTCGGGCACAGATACGCAGTATTTT.

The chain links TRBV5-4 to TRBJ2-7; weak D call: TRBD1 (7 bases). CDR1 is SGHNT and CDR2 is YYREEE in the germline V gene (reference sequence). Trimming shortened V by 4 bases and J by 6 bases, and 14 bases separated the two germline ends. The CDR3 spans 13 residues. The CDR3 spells CASSAQGGFEQYV. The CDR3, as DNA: TGTGCCAGCAGCGCCCAGGGGGGCTTCGAGCAGTACGTC.

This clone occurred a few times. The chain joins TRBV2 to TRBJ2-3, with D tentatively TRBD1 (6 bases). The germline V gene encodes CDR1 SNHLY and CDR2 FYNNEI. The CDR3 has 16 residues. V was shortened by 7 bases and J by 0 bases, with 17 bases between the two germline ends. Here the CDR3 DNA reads TGTGCCAGCACTAACACGGACAGACGCAGCACAGATACGCAGTATTTT. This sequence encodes CASTNTDRRSTDTQYF.

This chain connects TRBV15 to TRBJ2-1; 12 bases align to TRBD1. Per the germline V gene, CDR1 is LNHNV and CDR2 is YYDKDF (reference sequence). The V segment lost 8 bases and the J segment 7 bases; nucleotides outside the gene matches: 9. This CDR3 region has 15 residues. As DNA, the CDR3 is TGTGCCACCCTCGACCCGGGACAGGGGGCGAATGAGCAGTTCTTC. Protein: CATLDPGQGANEQFF.

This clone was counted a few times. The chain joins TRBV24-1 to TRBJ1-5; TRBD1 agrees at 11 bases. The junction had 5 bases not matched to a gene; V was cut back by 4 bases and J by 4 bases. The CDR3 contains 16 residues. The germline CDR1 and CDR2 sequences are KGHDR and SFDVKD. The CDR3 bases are TGTGCCACCAGTGACCCTGGACAGGGGGCGAATCAGCCCCAGCATTTT. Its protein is CATSDPGQGANQPQHF.

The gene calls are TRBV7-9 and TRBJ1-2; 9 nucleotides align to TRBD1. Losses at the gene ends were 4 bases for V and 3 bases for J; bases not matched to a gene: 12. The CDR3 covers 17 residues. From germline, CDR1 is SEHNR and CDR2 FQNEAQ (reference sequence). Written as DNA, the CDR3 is TGTGCCAGCAGCTCGACCTTTGGACAGGGGCACCACTATGGCTACACCTTC. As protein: CASSSTFGQGHHYGYTF.

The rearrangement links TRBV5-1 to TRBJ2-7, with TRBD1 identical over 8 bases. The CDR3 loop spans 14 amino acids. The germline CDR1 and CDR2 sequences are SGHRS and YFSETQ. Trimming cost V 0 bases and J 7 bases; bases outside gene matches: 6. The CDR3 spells CASSLDRGSEEQYF. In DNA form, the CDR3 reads TGCGCCAGCAGCTTGGACAGGGGGTCGGAGGAGCAGTACTTC. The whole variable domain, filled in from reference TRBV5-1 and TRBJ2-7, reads KAGVTQTPRYLIKTRGQQVTLSCSPISGHRSVSWYQQTPGQGLQFLFEYFSETQRNKGNFPGRFSGRQFSNSRSEMNVSTLELGDSALYLCASSLDRGSEEQYFGPGTRLTVT.

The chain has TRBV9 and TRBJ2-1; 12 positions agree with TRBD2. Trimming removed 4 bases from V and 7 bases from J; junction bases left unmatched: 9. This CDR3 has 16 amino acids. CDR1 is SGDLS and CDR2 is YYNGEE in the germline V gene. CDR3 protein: CASSFGLAGLGNEQFF. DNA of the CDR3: TGTGCCAGCAGCTTTGGACTAGCGGGGCTAGGGAATGAGCAGTTCTTC.

The CDR3 DNA reads TGTGCCTGGACCCGACAGGGACACTATGGCTACACCTTC. It translates to CAWTRQGHYGYTF. This chain links TRBV30 with TRBJ1-2; TRBD1 matches 7 bases. After removal of 4 bases from V and 3 bases from J, the junction contained 5 bases not matched to a gene. The CDR3 is 13 amino acids. The germline CDR1 and CDR2 sequences are GTSNPN and SVGIG (reference sequence).

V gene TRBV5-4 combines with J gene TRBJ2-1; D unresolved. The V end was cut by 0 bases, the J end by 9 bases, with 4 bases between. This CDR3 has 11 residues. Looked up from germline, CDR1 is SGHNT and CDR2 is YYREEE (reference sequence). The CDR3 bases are TGTGCCAGCAGCTTGGAGGGTGAGCAGTTCTTC. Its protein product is CASSLEGEQFF.

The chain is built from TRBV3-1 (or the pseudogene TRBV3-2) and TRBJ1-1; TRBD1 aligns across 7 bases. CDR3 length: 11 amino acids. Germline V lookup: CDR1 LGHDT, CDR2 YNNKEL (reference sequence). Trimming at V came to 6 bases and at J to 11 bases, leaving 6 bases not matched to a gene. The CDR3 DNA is TGTGCCAGCAGACGACAGGGTGAGGCTTTCTTT. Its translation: CASRRQGEAFF.

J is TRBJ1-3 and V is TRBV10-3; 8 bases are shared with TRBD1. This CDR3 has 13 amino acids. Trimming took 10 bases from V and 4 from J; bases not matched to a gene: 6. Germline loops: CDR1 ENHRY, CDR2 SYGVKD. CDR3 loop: CATQGARGNTIYF. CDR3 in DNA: TGTGCCACCCAGGGGGCGCGGGGAAACACCATATATTTT.